The T cell receptor beta chain described here comes from a study of blood T cell repertoires in COVID-19. In the study overall: Spain, Italy and the United States supplied samples that represented acute and convalescent COVID-19. Sources were T cells, B-cell-depleted T cells, or PBMCs; the material itself was cDNA or gDNA.

The V segment lost 8 bases and the J segment 6 bases; nucleotides outside the gene matches: 11. The CDR3 is 17 residues long. Germline CDR1 is LNHDA and CDR2 is SQIVND (reference sequence). The table lists this clone with a few counts. Profiling relied on immunoSEQ multiplex PCR, and the TCRdb table lists in-frame clones only, not all of them. The sample yields roughly 250,000 clones, about 86% seen once. The chain couples TRBV19 to TRBJ1-6; TRBD1 matches 12 bases. This TCR was recovered from a woman aged 55-69 years with active or convalescent COVID-19. Input material: peripheral blood. CDR3 protein: CASSPTRDRGLNSPLHF. CDR3 bases: TGTGCCAGTTCTCCCACCCGGGACAGGGGGCTTAATTCACCCCTCCACTTT.